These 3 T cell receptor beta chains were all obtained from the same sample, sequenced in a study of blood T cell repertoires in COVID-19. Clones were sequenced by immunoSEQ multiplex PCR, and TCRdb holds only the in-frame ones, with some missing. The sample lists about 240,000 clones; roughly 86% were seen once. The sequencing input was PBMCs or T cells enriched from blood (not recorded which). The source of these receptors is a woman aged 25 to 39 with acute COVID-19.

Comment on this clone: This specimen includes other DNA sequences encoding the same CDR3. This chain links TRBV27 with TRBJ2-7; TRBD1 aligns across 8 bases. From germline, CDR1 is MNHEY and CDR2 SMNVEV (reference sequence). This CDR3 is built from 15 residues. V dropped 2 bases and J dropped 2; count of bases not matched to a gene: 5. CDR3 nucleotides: TGTGCCAGCAGTTTAGGTCAGGGGGCGACCTACGAGCAGTACTTC. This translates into CASSLGQGATYEQYF.

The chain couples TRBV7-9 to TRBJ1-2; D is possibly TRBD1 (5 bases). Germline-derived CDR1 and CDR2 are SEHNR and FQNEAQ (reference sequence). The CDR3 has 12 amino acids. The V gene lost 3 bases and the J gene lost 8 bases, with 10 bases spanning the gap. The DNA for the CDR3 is TGTGCCAGCAGCTTGGGCAGGGAAGGCTACACCTTC. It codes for CASSLGREGYTF.

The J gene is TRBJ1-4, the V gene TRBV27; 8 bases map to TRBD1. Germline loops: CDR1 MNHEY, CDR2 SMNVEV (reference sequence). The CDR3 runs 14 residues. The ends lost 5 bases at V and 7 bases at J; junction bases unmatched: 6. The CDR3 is CASSMTGASEKLFF. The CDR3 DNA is TGTGCCAGCAGTATGACAGGGGCTAGTGAAAAACTGTTTTTT.